This T cell receptor (beta chain) was sequenced during a study of CD8 T cells in ankylosing spondylitis. The study, taken as a whole, reports: Ankylosing spondylitis blood seemed to carry a telltale TCR beta motif made of eight or nine highly homologous variants.

CDR1 SGHTA and CDR2 FQGTGA come from the germline V gene. CDR3 length: 14 residues. Trimming cost V 3 bases and J 1 base, with 8 bases left between them. A remark on this clonotype: What it binds is not known.

Making the TCR beta libraries involved quantitative 5'-RACE with molecular barcodes. TCRdb independently ran MiXCR on the 5' RACE reads; one entry per CDR3 protein. Of about 240,000 distinct CDR3 sequences listed, roughly 8.6% were seen once; the top ten hold nearly 7%. The V gene is TRBV7-3, the J gene TRBJ2-3; D is possibly TRBD2 (5 bases). Specimen: blood, either unsorted or a sorted T cell fraction (not recorded which). The receptor comes from a male donor with ankylosing spondylitis or in good health (not recorded which). The CDR3 protein is CASSFGKRTDTQYF. In nucleotides, the CDR3 is TGTGCCAGCAGCTTCGGGAAACGCACAGATACGCAGTATTTT.